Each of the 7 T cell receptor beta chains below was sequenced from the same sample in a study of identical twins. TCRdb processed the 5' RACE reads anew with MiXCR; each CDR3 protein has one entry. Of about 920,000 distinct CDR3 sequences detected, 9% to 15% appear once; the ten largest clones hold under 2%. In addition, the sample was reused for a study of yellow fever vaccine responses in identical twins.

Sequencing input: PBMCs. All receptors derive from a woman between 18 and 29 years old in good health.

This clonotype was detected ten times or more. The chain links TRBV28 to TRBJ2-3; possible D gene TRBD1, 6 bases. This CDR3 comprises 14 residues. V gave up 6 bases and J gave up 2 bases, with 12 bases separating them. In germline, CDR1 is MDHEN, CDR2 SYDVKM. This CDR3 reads CASSPTGFTDTQYF. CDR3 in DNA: TGTGCCAGCAGCCCTACAGGGTTCACAGATACGCAGTATTTT. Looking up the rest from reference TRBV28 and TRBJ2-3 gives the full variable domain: DVKVTQSSRYLVKRTGEKVFLECVQDMDHENMFWYRQDPGLGLRLIYFSYDVKMKEKGDIPEGYSVSREKKERFSLILESASTNQTSMYLCASSPTGFTDTQYFGPGTRLTVL.

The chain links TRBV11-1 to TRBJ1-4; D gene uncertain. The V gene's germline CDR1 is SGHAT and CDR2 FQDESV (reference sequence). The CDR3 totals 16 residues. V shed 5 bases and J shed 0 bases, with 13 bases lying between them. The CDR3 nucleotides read TGTGCCAGCAGCCCCGGGCGACAATCAACTAATGAAAAACTGTTTTTT. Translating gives CASSPGRQSTNEKLFF.

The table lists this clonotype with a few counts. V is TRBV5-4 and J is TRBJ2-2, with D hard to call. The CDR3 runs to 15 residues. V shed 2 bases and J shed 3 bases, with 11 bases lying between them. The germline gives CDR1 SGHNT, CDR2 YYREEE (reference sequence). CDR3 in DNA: TGTGCCAGCAGCTTATGGGCCTCCGACACCGGGGAGCTGTTTTTT. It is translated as CASSLWASDTGELFF.

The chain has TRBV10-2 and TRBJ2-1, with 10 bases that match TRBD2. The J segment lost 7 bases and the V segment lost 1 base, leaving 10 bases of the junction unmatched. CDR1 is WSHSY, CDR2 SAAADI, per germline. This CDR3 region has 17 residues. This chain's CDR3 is CASSEFGRASGRNEQFF. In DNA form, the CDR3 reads TGCGCCAGCAGTGAGTTCGGTAGGGCTAGCGGGAGAAATGAGCAGTTCTTC.

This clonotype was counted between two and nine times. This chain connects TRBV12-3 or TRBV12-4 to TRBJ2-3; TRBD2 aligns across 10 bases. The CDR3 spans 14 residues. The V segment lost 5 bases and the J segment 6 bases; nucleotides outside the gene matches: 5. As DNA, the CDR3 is TGTGCCAGCAGTCAGACTAGCGGGTATGATACGCAGTATTTT. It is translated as CASSQTSGYDTQYF.

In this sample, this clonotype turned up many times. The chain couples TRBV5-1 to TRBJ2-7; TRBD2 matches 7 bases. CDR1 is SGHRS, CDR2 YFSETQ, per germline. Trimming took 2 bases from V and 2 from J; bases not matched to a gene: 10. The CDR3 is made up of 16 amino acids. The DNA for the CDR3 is TGCGCCAGCAGCTTCGGGCCCCGGGACTATCCCTACGAGCAGTACTTC. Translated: CASSFGPRDYPYEQYF.

CDR3 loop: CSATAPRDTGELFF. The CDR3, as DNA: TGCAGTGCTACCGCTCCTCGGGACACCGGGGAGCTGTTTTTT. The gene calls are TRBV20-1 and TRBJ2-2; D uncertain. V lost 4 bases and J 3 bases, leaving 12 bases between the germline ends. The CDR3 is made up of 14 amino acids. Germline V gene lookup returns CDR1 DFQATT and CDR2 SNEGSKA (reference sequence).